This T cell receptor (beta chain) was profiled in a study of CD8+ T cells in alopecia areata. Study background: The drug, oral tofacitinib, was given to treated patients at 5 to 10 mg twice daily. Whole-study findings and limits: Especially in alopecia totalis/universalis, lesional scalp showed greater clonality than normal scalp did.

In alopecia areata patients, both lesional scalp punch biopsies and peripheral blood were collected. As for this clone: Its antigen is unidentified.

Once RNA had been extracted, it was reverse transcribed into cDNA to act as the sequencing template. Data came from immunoSEQ multiplex PCR; TCRdb stores just in-frame clones and leaves some out. The sample consists of 200,000 to 250,000 clones, 50% to 65% of them appearing once. Trimming took 8 bases from V and 0 from J, leaving 9 bases between them. CDR3 length equals 12 residues. The germline V gene encodes CDR1 GTSNPN and CDR2 SVGIG (reference sequence). The receptor comes from a human donor with alopecia areata. The chain carries TRBV30 and TRBJ2-3, with TRBD2 as a possible D gene (5 bases). The sample in question was CD4+ T cells sorted from blood, obtained at week 0. The CDR3 protein is CAGGRSTDTQYF. CDR3 DNA: TGTGCCGGCGGGCGAAGCACAGATACGCAGTATTTT.